Listed here are 19 T cell receptor beta chains from one sample, sequenced in a study of human T cells and chemical hapten exposure. TCRdb re-called the RACE reads with MiXCR, one entry per CDR3 protein. The sample contains tens of thousands of distinct CDR3 sequences, approximately 11% of which appear only once. Regarding time point: patch test 2, 6 weeks after DPC sensitization. Treatment in this sample: therapeutic diphenylcyclopropenone sensitization with weekly scalp DPC. The starting material was whole blood, obtained in connection with sensitization to the hapten diphenylcyclopropenone (DPC). The receptors come from a man in his forties with alopecia areata. Some clones in this sample may be carry-over from other donors' samples.

The table lists this clonotype with many counts. The DNA for the CDR3 is TGTGCCAGCAGCTCCGGGGGTCGGGGTGGTAGCAATCAGCCCCAGCATTTT. Translating gives CASSSGGRGGSNQPQHF. The chain combines TRBV7-8 with TRBJ1-5; D might be TRBD1 (5 bases). CDR1 SGHVS and CDR2 FQNEAQ come from the germline V gene. V was trimmed by 4 bases and J by 0 bases, leaving 16 bases between them. The CDR3 runs 17 residues.

There are many counts of this clonotype. V is TRBV29-1 and J is TRBJ2-3, with TRBD2 as a possible D gene (6 bases). This CDR3 has 12 residues. CDR1 is SQVTM and CDR2 is ANQGSEA in the germline V gene. The V gene lost 6 bases and the J gene lost 4 bases, with 11 bases spanning the gap. The CDR3 here is CSVRESADTQYF. In nucleotides, the CDR3 is TGCAGCGTACGGGAGAGCGCAGATACGCAGTATTTT.

This clonotype was recorded at least ten times. The rearrangement joins TRBV14 to TRBJ2-7, with TRBD2 identical over 14 bases. Trimming cost V 1 base and J 7 bases; bases outside gene matches: 3. There are 15 residues in the CDR3. Germline-derived CDR1 and CDR2 are SGHDN and FVKESK. CDR3 DNA sequence: TGTGCCAGCAGCCAAGTGGGACTAGCGGGAGTTGAGCAGTACTTC. Its protein is CASSQVGLAGVEQYF.

A few counts support this clonotype. The chain couples TRBV6-2 or TRBV6-3 to TRBJ2-3; D is uncertain. This CDR3 contains 15 residues. Looked up from germline, CDR1 is MNHEY and CDR2 is SVGEGT. V lost 2 bases, J lost 7 bases, and 16 bases lay in between. CDR3 region: CASSYRTDGLHTQYF. The CDR3 DNA reads as TGTGCCAGCAGTTACCGGACGGATGGCCTACATACGCAGTATTTT.

The chain joins TRBV5-1 to TRBJ1-3, with D possibly being TRBD1 (6 bases). The CDR3 length is 15 residues. Germline loops: CDR1 SGHRS, CDR2 YFSETQ. Deletions cut 4 bases from V and 2 bases from J, with 13 bases between. The DNA of the CDR3 is TGCGCCAGCAGCCCGGGGGGCGATCCTGGAAACACCATATATTTT. Its translation is CASSPGGDPGNTIYF.

V usage is TRBV7-9 and J usage is TRBJ1-2; the D gene is possibly TRBD1 (5 bases). V shed 3 bases and J shed 6 bases, with 20 bases lying between them. The CDR3 runs to 16 residues. CDR1 is SEHNR, CDR2 FQNEAQ, per germline (reference sequence). The CDR3 region is CASSFSFMAGTDGYTF. CDR3 coding DNA: TGTGCCAGCAGCTTTTCATTTATGGCAGGGACGGATGGCTACACCTTC.

This clonotype was observed many times. The V and J genes are TRBV9 and TRBJ2-7; D is perhaps TRBD1 or TRBD2 (6 bases each). Looked up from germline, CDR1 is SGDLS and CDR2 is YYNGEE. The ends were cut back, 4 bases at V and 6 bases at J, with 11 bases in the middle. The length of the CDR3 is 12 residues. The CDR3 spells CASSSGGSEQYF. In DNA, the CDR3 is TGTGCCAGCAGCTCCGGGGGCAGCGAGCAGTACTTC.

V usage is TRBV7-9 and J usage is TRBJ2-5; 9 bases agree with TRBD2. CDR1 and CDR2 (germline): SEHNR, FQNEAQ (reference sequence). This CDR3 spans 18 amino acids. J lost 4 bases, V lost 5 bases, and 17 bases had no gene match. CDR3 bases: TGTGCCAGCAGCCCCGGCGGTAGCGGGAGTAACTTAGGAGAGACCCAGTACTTC. Its protein is CASSPGGSGSNLGETQYF.

The sample holds a few counts of this clonotype. The V and J genes are TRBV11-2 and TRBJ2-3; 7 bases are a match to TRBD2. The CDR3 has 15 residues. Trimming removed 4 bases from V and 5 bases from J; junction bases left unmatched: 9. Per the germline V gene, CDR1 is SGHAT and CDR2 is FQNNGV. CDR3 sequence (DNA): TGTGCCAGCAGCTCGGGGGGAGGGCCGGTAGATACGCAGTATTTT. It translates to CASSSGGGPVDTQYF.

This clonotype has a handful of counts. The chain employs TRBV6-2 or TRBV6-3 and TRBJ2-1; D is perhaps TRBD1 (7 bases). Germline values: CDR1 MNHEY, CDR2 SVGEGT. The germline V and J ends were trimmed by 0 bases and 7 bases, with 13 bases remaining between them. The CDR3 covers 15 residues. CDR3 DNA sequence: TGTGCCAGCAGTTACTCCGGATCAGGGGGGAATGAGCAGTTCTTC. Encoded protein: CASSYSGSGGNEQFF.

This rearrangement joins TRBV5-4 to TRBJ2-7, with 9 bases lining up with TRBD2. Germline assignment: CDR1 SGHNT and CDR2 YYREEE (reference sequence). Trimming at V came to 3 bases and at J to 4 bases, leaving 8 bases not matched to a gene. There are 15 residues in the CDR3. The CDR3 region has the DNA TGTGCCAGCAGCTCTAATGCGGGAGGGCCGTACGAGCAGTACTTC. Translated, it gives CASSSNAGGPYEQYF.

This clonotype has just a few counts. V and J are TRBV11-2 and TRBJ2-3, with a weak D call TRBD2 (5 bases). Germline-derived CDR1 and CDR2 are SGHAT and FQNNGV. The CDR3 totals 18 residues. The V gene lost 3 bases and the J gene lost 0 bases, with 19 bases spanning the gap. The CDR3 protein is CASSLLVPLALSTDTQYF. For the CDR3, the DNA is TGTGCCAGCAGCTTGTTGGTTCCTCTAGCCCTAAGCACAGATACGCAGTATTTT. Using reference TRBV11-2 and TRBJ2-3 for the parts outside the CDR3, the full variable domain is EAGVAQSPRYKIIEKRQSVAFWCNPISGHATLYWYQQILGQGPKLLIQFQNNGVVDDSQLPKDRFSAERLKGVDSTLKIQPAKLEDSAVYLCASSLLVPLALSTDTQYFGPGTRLTVL.

This clonotype was found a few times. V is TRBV19 and J is TRBJ2-1; a possible D gene is TRBD2 (5 bases). V was clipped by 5 bases and J by 5 bases, with 10 bases between them. Germline V gene data show CDR1 as LNHDA and CDR2 as SQIVND (reference sequence). This CDR3 has 13 amino acids. The CDR3 coding sequence is TGTGCCAGTAGTCGGACTCCTAACAATGAGCAGTTCTTC. Its translation is CASSRTPNNEQFF.

V and J are TRBV2 and TRBJ2-5, with TRBD1 as a possible D gene (6 bases). The germline CDR1 and CDR2 sequences are SNHLY and FYNNEI. This CDR3 spans 15 amino acids. V was clipped by 7 bases and J by 2 bases, with 17 bases between them. Written as DNA, the CDR3 is TGTGCCAGCATCCGAAGAGGGGGTCCTCAAGAGACCCAGTACTTC. This codes for CASIRRGGPQETQYF.

This clonotype has a count of ten or more. The chain combines TRBV12-3 or TRBV12-4 with TRBJ1-5; 11 bases agree with TRBD1. J lost 5 bases, V lost 5 bases, and 5 bases had no gene match. This CDR3 region has 15 residues. The CDR3 sequence: CASSPGDRGDQPQHF. DNA for the CDR3: TGTGCCAGCAGTCCGGGGGACAGGGGGGATCAGCCCCAGCATTTT.

A word on this clonotype: Likely a read error: the CDR3 ends without its conserved phenylalanine or tryptophan. The V and J genes are TRBV28 and TRBJ1-3; 7 bases line up with TRBD1. The CDR3 runs to 16 residues. Germline loops: CDR1 MDHEN, CDR2 SYDVKM. The CDR3 spells CASTPSAGGIGDTIYL. DNA of the CDR3: TGTGCCAGCACCCCTAGTGCAGGGGGTATTGGAGACACCATATATTTA.

The rearrangement links TRBV11-2 to TRBJ1-1; possibly TRBD1 for D (6 bases). Germline V CDR1 and CDR2: SGHAT, FQNNGV. The CDR3 consists of 15 residues. Trimming left V 0 bases short and J 4 bases short, with 12 bases between. The CDR3 DNA reads as TGTGCCAGCAGCTTAGAAGGGACACCGGGCACTGAAGCTTTCTTT. Protein: CASSLEGTPGTEAFF.

The V gene is TRBV6-2 or TRBV6-3, the J gene TRBJ2-6; D tentatively reads TRBD1 or TRBD2 (5 bases each). The CDR3 is 19 amino acids. The V end lost 6 bases, the J end lost 0 bases, and 21 bases lay between the germline ends. Germline V lookup: CDR1 MNHEY, CDR2 SVGEGT. CDR3 loop: CASRIARGRSTSGANVLTF. For the CDR3, the DNA is TGTGCCAGCAGAATAGCCCGGGGACGGTCGACCTCTGGGGCCAACGTCCTGACTTTC.

The chain carries TRBV7-2 and TRBJ2-1; 7 bases agree with TRBD2. Trimming cost V 4 bases and J 5 bases; bases outside gene matches: 5. Per germline, CDR1 SGHTA and CDR2 FQGNSA. This CDR3 region has 14 residues. This CDR3 reads CASSYFLADNEQFF. For the CDR3, the DNA is TGTGCCAGCAGCTATTTTCTAGCGGACAATGAGCAGTTCTTC.